Following are 21 T cell receptor beta chains from one sample sequenced in a study of Graves' ophthalmopathy and Graves' hyperthyroidism. Beta-chain TCR CDR3 regions were amplified from RNA transcripts. The first-round RT-PCR employed HTBI primers together with the Qiagen OneStep RT-PCR kit. A multiplex PCR was then performed as the second round. TCRdb re-called the multiplex PCR reads with MiXCR, one entry per CDR3 protein. The sample has more than 550,000 distinct CDR3 sequences; over 40% are singletons. Sequenced sample: peripheral blood. The receptor source for this set is an adult man with Graves' ophthalmopathy.

This clonotype was seen many times. The chain uses TRBV13 and TRBJ2-7; perhaps TRBD2 as D (7 bases). The CDR3 has 15 amino acids. V was cut by 0 bases and J by 4 bases, with 13 bases left in between. Looked up from germline, CDR1 is PRHDT and CDR2 is FYEKMQ (reference sequence). The CDR3 nucleotides are TGTGCCAGCAGCTTAGGGTCGGCGGGGGCTTACGAGCAGTACTTC. Amino acid sequence: CASSLGSAGAYEQYF.

Details on this clonotype: This may come from a read error, since a much larger clone is one base off. The CDR3 DNA reads TGCGCCGGCAGAGAAGGATTAAACACCGGGGAGCTGTTTTTT. This translates into CAGREGLNTGELFF. The chain has TRBV10-2 and TRBJ2-2; D unclear. The CDR3 extends over 14 amino acids. CDR1 is WSHSY and CDR2 is SAAADI in the germline V gene.

The sample holds a few counts of this clonotype. This CDR3 reads CASSRDELLFEQYF. Written as DNA, the CDR3 is TGTGCCAGCAGCCGGGACGAGTTATTGTTCGAGCAGTACTTC. The V call is TRBV5-4, the J call TRBJ2-7; D possibly matches TRBD1 or TRBD2 (5 bases each). Trimming took 4 bases from V and 6 from J, leaving 17 bases between them. Germline assignment: CDR1 SGHNT and CDR2 YYREEE (reference sequence). The CDR3 sequence is 14 residues long. The full variable domain, with the rest looked up from reference TRBV5-4 and TRBJ2-7, is ETGVTQSPTHLIKTRGQQVTLRCSSQSGHNTVSWYQQALGQGPQFIFQYYREEENGRGNFPPRFSGLQFPNYSSELNVNALELDDSALYLCASSRDELLFEQYFGPGTRLTVT.

This clonotype has more than one count but fewer than ten. One base away lies a much larger clone, so this may be a sequencing read error. The chain uses TRBV20-1 and TRBJ1-2, with TRBD1 matching over 7 bases. This CDR3 spans 13 amino acids. V was clipped by 4 bases and J by 3 bases; unmatched bases: 5. Germline-derived CDR1 and CDR2 are DFQATT and SNEGSKA (reference sequence). CDR3 sequence reads: CSAIGGGDYGYTF. The CDR3 DNA is TGCAGTGCTATAGGGGGCGGGGACTATGGCTACACCTTC.

The genes are TRBV25-1 and TRBJ1-3; D is unclear. Trimming shortened V by 2 bases and J by 4 bases, and 15 bases separated the two germline ends. CDR1 MGHDK and CDR2 SYGVNS come from the germline V gene. The CDR3 spans 16 residues. The CDR3 loop reads CASSEAPPNPGNTIYF. The CDR3 nucleotides are TGTGCCAGCAGTGAAGCCCCGCCGAATCCAGGAAACACCATATATTTT. The entire variable domain, with the rest obtained from reference TRBV25-1 and TRBJ1-3, is as follows: EADIYQTPRYLVIGTGKKITLECSQTMGHDKMYWYQQDPGMELHLIHYSYGVNSTEKGDLSSESTVSRIRTEHFPLTLESARPSHTSQYLCASSEAPPNPGNTIYFGEGSWLTVV.

This clonotype came up many times. The chain uses TRBV2 and TRBJ1-1; tentative D call: TRBD1 (6 bases). Germline V CDR1 and CDR2: SNHLY, FYNNEI. The CDR3 sequence is 14 residues long. V shed 6 bases and J shed 0 bases, with 11 bases lying between them. The DNA of the CDR3 is TGTGCCAGCAGGGGGGGACACTTGAACACTGAAGCTTTCTTT. This sequence encodes CASRGGHLNTEAFF.

This clonotype was seen only a few times. The chain combines TRBV6-2 or TRBV6-3 with TRBJ2-7; D perhaps matches TRBD2 (6 bases). The CDR3 has 15 amino acids. The V and J ends lost 4 bases and 4 bases respectively, with 17 bases between them. The V gene's germline CDR1 is MNHEY and CDR2 SVGEGT. CDR3 nucleotide sequence: TGTGCCAGCAGTTTGGGAGGACTACGAGTTTACGAGCAGTACTTC. As protein: CASSLGGLRVYEQYF.

The CDR3 here is CASSSYRGRYGYTF. The CDR3 DNA follows: TGTGCCAGCAGCTCCTACAGGGGCAGGTATGGCTACACCTTC. The chain combines TRBV11-2 with TRBJ1-2; 7 bases agree with TRBD1. Germline CDR1 SGHAT, CDR2 FQNNGV. The CDR3 runs 14 residues. Trimming at V came to 4 bases and at J to 5 bases, leaving 7 bases not matched to a gene.

This chain links TRBV10-3 with TRBJ1-2, with D maybe TRBD1 (5 bases). The CDR3 is 14 residues long. Germline V CDR1 and CDR2: ENHRY, SYGVKD. Trimming took 4 bases from V and 8 from J, leaving 17 bases between them. DNA for the CDR3: TGTGCCATCAGTGCGTCCTCCAGGGAGCGAGGCTACACCTTC. Protein sequence: CAISASSRERGYTF.

To note about this clonotype: Likely a read error: the CDR3 ends without its conserved phenylalanine or tryptophan. This rearrangement joins TRBV11-1 to TRBJ2-5; D not resolved. CDR3 length equals 13 residues. Per germline, CDR1 SGHAT and CDR2 FQDESV (reference sequence). Between the trimmed V and J ends, which lost 3 bases and 5 bases, there was a span of 10 bases. CDR3 residues: CASSLNSLETQYV. The CDR3 nucleotides read TGTGCCAGCAGCTTGAACAGCCTGGAGACCCAGTACGTC.

This clonotype was seen many times. The V call is TRBV7-9, the J call TRBJ1-6; 9 positions match TRBD1. The V and J ends lost 5 bases and 2 bases, in that order; junction bases with no gene match: 7. The CDR3 is made up of 17 amino acids. Germline loops: CDR1 SEHNR, CDR2 FQNEAQ (reference sequence). The chain's CDR3 is CASSTDRGSPYNSPLHF. The DNA for the CDR3 is TGTGCCAGCAGCACGGACAGGGGTTCCCCCTATAATTCACCCCTCCACTTT.

This clonotype showed up many times. V and J are TRBV6-5 and TRBJ1-1; D is unclear. Germline V gives CDR1 MNHEY, CDR2 SVGAGI. The germline V and J ends were trimmed by 2 bases and 1 base, with 8 bases remaining between them. The CDR3 has 14 residues. The CDR3 DNA reads as TGTGCCAGCAGTTACCGAGGACCGAACACTGAAGCTTTCTTT. Translated, it gives CASSYRGPNTEAFF.

The chain has TRBV7-9 and TRBJ2-7, with D tentatively TRBD1 (6 bases). The end of the DNA is better explained by TRBJ2-4, so the J call may be wrong. The CDR3 runs to 14 residues. Germline V gene lookup returns CDR1 SEHNR and CDR2 FQNEAQ (reference sequence). CDR3 sequence reads: CASSDPRGINIQYF. In DNA form, the CDR3 reads TGTGCCAGCAGCGACCCCAGGGGAATAAACATTCAGTACTTC.

This clonotype was recorded at least ten times. V usage is TRBV7-9 and J usage is TRBJ2-5; 8 nucleotides align to TRBD1. The J segment lost 2 bases and the V segment lost 5 bases, leaving 4 bases of the junction unmatched. The CDR3 length is 14 residues. CDR1 is SEHNR and CDR2 is FQNEAQ in the germline V gene (reference sequence). CDR3 sequence (DNA): TGTGCCAGCAGCACCGGGACAGGTCAAGAGACCCAGTACTTC. It translates to CASSTGTGQETQYF.

This clonotype has a count of ten or more. The rearrangement links TRBV13 to TRBJ2-7, with D possibly matching TRBD2 (5 bases). The CDR3 has 14 residues. V was shortened by 5 bases and J by 6 bases, with 17 bases between the two germline ends. Germline V CDR1 and CDR2: PRHDT, FYEKMQ (reference sequence). CDR3 loop: CASSPMRELREQYF. The DNA for the CDR3 is TGTGCCAGCAGCCCCATGAGGGAACTACGCGAGCAGTACTTC. Supplemented by reference TRBV13 and TRBJ2-7, the full variable domain reads AAGVIQSPRHLIKEKRETATLKCYPIPRHDTVYWYQQGPGQDPQFLISFYEKMQSDKGSIPDRFSAQQFSDYHSELNMSSLELGDSALYFCASSPMRELREQYFGPGTRLTVT.

This clonotype was counted at least ten times. J is TRBJ2-5 and V is TRBV20-1, with unresolved D. From germline, CDR1 is DFQATT and CDR2 SNEGSKA (reference sequence). The CDR3 is 11 residues long. V was pared by 5 bases and J by 0 bases, with 4 bases between. The CDR3 loop is CSADDQETQYF. DNA for the CDR3: TGCAGTGCTGACGACCAAGAGACCCAGTACTTC.

V is TRBV10-3 and J is TRBJ2-2; TRBD1 matches 10 bases. V was clipped by 2 bases and J by 6 bases; unmatched bases: 0. The germline CDR1 and CDR2 sequences are ENHRY and SYGVKD. This CDR3 spans 14 amino acids. Here the CDR3 DNA reads TGTGCCATCAGTGAGGGGACAGGGGCCGGGGAGCTGTTTTTT. The encoded protein is CAISEGTGAGELFF.

The rearrangement joins TRBV7-9 to TRBJ2-7; D uncertain. This CDR3 comprises 14 residues. V dropped 5 bases and J dropped 6 bases, with 17 bases sitting between them. The germline V gene has CDR1 SEHNR and CDR2 FQNEAQ (reference sequence). The CDR3 sequence: CASSPNAAWGEQYF. The CDR3 DNA follows: TGTGCCAGCAGCCCAAACGCAGCCTGGGGCGAGCAGTACTTC.

This clonotype came up many times. The chain uses TRBV29-1 and TRBJ2-7; 7 bases match TRBD2. V shed 7 bases, J shed 3 bases, and the junction held 3 bases outside the gene matches. CDR1 and CDR2 from the germline V gene are SQVTM and ANQGSEA. The CDR3 runs 11 residues. The CDR3 loop reads CSGRTSYEQYF. CDR3 nucleotides: TGCAGCGGCCGGACTAGCTACGAGCAGTACTTC.

This clonotype was observed a few times. The V call is TRBV7-9, the J call TRBJ2-2; 8 bases map to TRBD2. CDR3 length: 16 amino acids. The V gene's germline CDR1 is SEHNR and CDR2 FQNEAQ (reference sequence). Trimming took 5 bases from V and 1 from J; bases not matched to a gene: 6. The CDR3 protein is CASSQGSGRNTGELFF. Written as DNA, the CDR3 is TGTGCCAGCAGCCAAGGCAGCGGGAGGAACACCGGGGAGCTGTTTTTT.

The V and J genes are TRBV7-6 and TRBJ2-5; TRBD2 matches 8 bases. Near its end, the DNA agrees better with TRBJ2-4, so the J call may be wrong. Germline CDR1 SGHVS, CDR2 FNYEAQ. The CDR3 extends over 14 amino acids. This CDR3 reads CASSSGLGSNIQYF. CDR3 nucleotides: TGTGCCAGCAGCTCGGGACTAGGGAGTAACATTCAGTACTTC.